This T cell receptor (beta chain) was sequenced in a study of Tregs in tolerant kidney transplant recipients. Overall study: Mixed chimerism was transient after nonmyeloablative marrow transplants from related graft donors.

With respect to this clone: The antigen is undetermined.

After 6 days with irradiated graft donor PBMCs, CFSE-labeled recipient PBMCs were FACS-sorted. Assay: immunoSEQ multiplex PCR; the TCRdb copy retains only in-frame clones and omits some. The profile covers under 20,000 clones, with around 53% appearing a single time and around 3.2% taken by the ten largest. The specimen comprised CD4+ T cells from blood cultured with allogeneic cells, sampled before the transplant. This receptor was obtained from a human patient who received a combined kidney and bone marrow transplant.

The CDR3 coding sequence is TGTGCCATCAGTGAGTGCCAGGCCTATGAAGAGACCCAGTACTTC. As protein: CAISECQAYEETQYF. The rearrangement links TRBV10-3 to TRBJ2-5; D ambiguous. The CDR3 runs to 15 residues. Trimming shortened V by 1 base and J by 3 bases, and 12 bases separated the two germline ends. Looked up from germline, CDR1 is ENHRY and CDR2 is SYGVKD.